The 12 T cell receptor beta chains listed next were all sequenced from one sample in a study of blood T cell repertoires in COVID-19. Assay: immunoSEQ multiplex PCR; the TCRdb copy retains only in-frame clones and omits some. The repertoire has under 150,000 clones, approximately 90% of them found once; the top ten carry roughly 3.2%. Sequencing used peripheral blood. These receptors were obtained from a woman in her sixties or seventies with active COVID-19.

The chain is built from TRBV20-1 and TRBJ2-5; tentatively, D is TRBD2 (6 bases). The germline CDR1 and CDR2 sequences are DFQATT and SNEGSKA (reference sequence). The CDR3 extends over 13 amino acids. Trimming pared 3 bases from V and 5 bases from J, leaving 13 bases between. Here the CDR3 DNA reads TGCAGTGCTAGTCGGGGGAGTAGGGAGACCCAGTACTTC. Encoded protein: CSASRGSRETQYF.

J is TRBJ2-1 and V is TRBV5-3; TRBD2 agrees at 10 bases. TRBV5-3 is an ORF, with its function uncertain. V gave up 4 bases and J gave up 3 bases; unmatched junction bases: 7. The CDR3 runs to 16 residues. The CDR3 DNA sequence: TGTGCCAGAAGCCCTAAGCGGGAGGGGTGCTACAATGAGCAGTTCTTC. Its translation: CARSPKREGCYNEQFF.

This chain links TRBV18 with TRBJ1-1; D not resolved. The CDR3 runs to 14 residues. The V and J ends lost 0 bases and 6 bases respectively, with 11 bases between them. Germline CDR1 KGHSH, CDR2 LQKENI. CDR3 region: CASSPPEVGSEAFF. The CDR3 DNA follows: TGTGCCAGCTCACCACCGGAGGTCGGCTCTGAAGCTTTCTTT. The full variable domain, completed using reference TRBV18 and TRBJ1-1, is NAGVMQNPRHLVRRRGQEARLRCSPMKGHSHVYWYRQLPEEGLKFMVYLQKENIIDESGMPKERFSAEFPKEGPSILRIQQVVRGDSAAYFCASSPPEVGSEAFFGQGTRLTVV.

The chain couples TRBV13 to TRBJ2-7; no clear D gene. The CDR3 is made up of 13 amino acids. The germline V gene encodes CDR1 PRHDT and CDR2 FYEKMQ (reference sequence). V dropped 2 bases and J dropped 2 bases, with 7 bases sitting between them. DNA for the CDR3: TGTGCCAGCAGCTTACGAGTAACCTACGAGCAGTACTTC. It codes for CASSLRVTYEQYF.

V and J are TRBV28 and TRBJ2-1, with 12 bases that match TRBD2. The germline V gene encodes CDR1 MDHEN and CDR2 SYDVKM. The CDR3 totals 16 residues. Trimming at V came to 4 bases and at J to 4 bases, leaving 5 bases not matched to a gene. CDR3 protein: CASSSLAGGPYNEQFF. The CDR3 DNA follows: TGTGCCAGCAGTTCCCTAGCGGGAGGGCCGTACAATGAGCAGTTCTTC.

This chain joins TRBV14 and TRBJ2-1; tentative D call: TRBD2 (6 bases). Germline V gene data show CDR1 as SGHDN and CDR2 as FVKESK. The V gene lost 1 base and the J gene lost 7 bases, with 17 bases spanning the gap. CDR3 length: 16 amino acids. CDR3 DNA sequence: TGTGCCAGCAGCCAAGTCAAGGCTAGCGAGAGGAATGAGCAGTTCTTC. This encodes CASSQVKASERNEQFF. Full variable domain (rest looked up from reference TRBV14 and TRBJ2-1): EAGVTQFPSHSVIEKGQTVTLRCDPISGHDNLYWYRRVMGKEIKFLLHFVKESKQDESGMPNNRFLAERTGGTYSTLKVQPAELEDSGVYFCASSQVKASERNEQFFGPGTRLTVL.

This clone has a single count. This chain uses TRBV28 with TRBJ1-3; TRBD1 is a possible D gene (5 bases). Germline values: CDR1 MDHEN, CDR2 SYDVKM. Trimming stripped 3 bases from V and 2 bases from J, with 8 bases between. The CDR3 consists of 14 residues. CDR3 residues: CASSLGRAGNTIYF. DNA for the CDR3: TGTGCCAGCAGTTTGGGCAGGGCTGGAAACACCATATATTTT.

V is TRBV30 and J is TRBJ1-3, with D unresolved. Germline CDR1 reads GTSNPN; CDR2 reads SVGIG (reference sequence). V was shortened by 3 bases and J by 4 bases, with 4 bases between the two germline ends. The length of the CDR3 is 11 residues. DNA of the CDR3: TGTGCCTGGAGGACAGGAAACACCATATATTTT. Translated, it gives CAWRTGNTIYF.

J is TRBJ1-4 and V is TRBV30; 9 bases are shared with TRBD1. V lost 2 bases and J lost 8; bases outside the gene matches: 9. The CDR3 has 15 amino acids. In germline, CDR1 is GTSNPN, CDR2 SVGIG (reference sequence). The CDR3 DNA follows: TGTGCCTGGAGTCGGATGGGGACAGGGTTGGAAAAACTGTTTTTT. It yields the protein CAWSRMGTGLEKLFF.

The chain recombines TRBV18 with TRBJ2-2; 8 bases are shared with TRBD1. The V and J ends lost 3 bases and 2 bases, in that order; junction bases with no gene match: 5. Germline V gene lookup returns CDR1 KGHSH and CDR2 LQKENI. CDR3 length: 16 residues. CDR3: CASSPRGQVNTGELFF. Here the CDR3 DNA reads TGTGCCAGCTCACCCAGGGGACAGGTTAACACCGGGGAGCTGTTTTTT.

This sequence joins TRBV28 and TRBJ2-4; TRBD2 agrees at 9 bases. The CDR3 has 14 residues. The junction had 4 bases not matched to a gene; V was cut back by 6 bases and J by 4 bases. Germline loops: CDR1 MDHEN, CDR2 SYDVKM. The CDR3 coding sequence is TGTGCCAGCAGGCCTAGCGGGACGAAAAACATTCAGTACTTC. Protein sequence: CASRPSGTKNIQYF.

This chain connects TRBV19 to TRBJ1-1; D is unresolved. The germline V and J ends were trimmed by 3 bases and 1 base, with 18 bases remaining between them. Germline V gene lookup returns CDR1 LNHDA and CDR2 SQIVND (reference sequence). This CDR3 comprises 17 residues. The CDR3 protein is CASSIVVPGFGNTEAFF. Here the CDR3 DNA reads TGTGCCAGTAGTATCGTGGTTCCGGGGTTTGGGAACACTGAAGCTTTCTTT.